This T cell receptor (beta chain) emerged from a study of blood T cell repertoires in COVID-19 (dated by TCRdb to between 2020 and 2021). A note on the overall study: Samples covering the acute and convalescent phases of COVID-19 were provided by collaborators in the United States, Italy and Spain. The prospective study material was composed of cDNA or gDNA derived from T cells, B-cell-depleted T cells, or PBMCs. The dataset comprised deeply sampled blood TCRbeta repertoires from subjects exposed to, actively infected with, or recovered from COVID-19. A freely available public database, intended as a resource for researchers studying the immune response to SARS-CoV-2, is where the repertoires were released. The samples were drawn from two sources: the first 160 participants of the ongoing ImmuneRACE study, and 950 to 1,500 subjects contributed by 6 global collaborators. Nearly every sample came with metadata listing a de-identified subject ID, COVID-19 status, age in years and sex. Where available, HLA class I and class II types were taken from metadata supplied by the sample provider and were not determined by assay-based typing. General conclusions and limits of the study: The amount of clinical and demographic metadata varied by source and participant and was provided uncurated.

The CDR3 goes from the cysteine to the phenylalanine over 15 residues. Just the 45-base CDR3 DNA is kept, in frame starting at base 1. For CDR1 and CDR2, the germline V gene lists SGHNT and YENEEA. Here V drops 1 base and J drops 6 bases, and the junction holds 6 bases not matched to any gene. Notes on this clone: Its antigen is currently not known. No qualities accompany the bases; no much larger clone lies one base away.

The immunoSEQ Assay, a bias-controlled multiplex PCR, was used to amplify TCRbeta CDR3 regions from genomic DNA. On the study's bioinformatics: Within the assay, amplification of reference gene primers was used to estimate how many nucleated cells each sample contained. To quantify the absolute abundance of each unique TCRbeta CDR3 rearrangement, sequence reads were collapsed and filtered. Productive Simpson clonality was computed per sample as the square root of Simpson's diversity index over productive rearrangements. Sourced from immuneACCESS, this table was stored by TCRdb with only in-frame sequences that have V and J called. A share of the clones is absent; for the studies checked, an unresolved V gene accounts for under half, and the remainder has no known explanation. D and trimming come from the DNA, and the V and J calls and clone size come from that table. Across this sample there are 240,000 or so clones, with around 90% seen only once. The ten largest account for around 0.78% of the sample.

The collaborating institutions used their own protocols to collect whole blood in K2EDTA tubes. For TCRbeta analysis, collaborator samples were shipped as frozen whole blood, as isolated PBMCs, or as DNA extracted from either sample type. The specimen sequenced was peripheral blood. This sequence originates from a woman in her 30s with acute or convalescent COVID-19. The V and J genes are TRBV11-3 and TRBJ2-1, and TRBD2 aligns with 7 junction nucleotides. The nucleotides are TGTGCCAGCAGCTTAGCGGGACTACCACCCAATGAGCAGTTCTTC. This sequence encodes CASSLAGLPPNEQFF. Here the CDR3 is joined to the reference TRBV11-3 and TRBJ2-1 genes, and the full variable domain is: EAGVVQSPRYKIIEKKQPVAFWCNPISGHNTLYWYLQNLGQGPELLIRYENEEAVDDSQLPKDRFSAERLKGVDSTLKIQPAELGDSAVYLCASSLAGLPPNEQFFGPGTRLTVL.